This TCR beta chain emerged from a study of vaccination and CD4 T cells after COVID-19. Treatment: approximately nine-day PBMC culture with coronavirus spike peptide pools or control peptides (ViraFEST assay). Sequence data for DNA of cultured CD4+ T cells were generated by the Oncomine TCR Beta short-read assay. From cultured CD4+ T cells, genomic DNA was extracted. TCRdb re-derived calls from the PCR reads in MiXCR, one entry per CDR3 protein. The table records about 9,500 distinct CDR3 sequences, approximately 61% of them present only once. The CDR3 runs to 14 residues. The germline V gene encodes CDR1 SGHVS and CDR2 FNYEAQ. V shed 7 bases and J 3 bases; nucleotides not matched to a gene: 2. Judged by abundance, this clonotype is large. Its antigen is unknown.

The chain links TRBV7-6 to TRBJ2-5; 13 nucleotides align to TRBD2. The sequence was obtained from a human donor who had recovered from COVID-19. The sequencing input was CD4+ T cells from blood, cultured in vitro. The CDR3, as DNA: TGTGCCAGCACCACTAGCGGGAGGGAAGAGACCCAGTACTTC. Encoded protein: CASTTSGREETQYF.